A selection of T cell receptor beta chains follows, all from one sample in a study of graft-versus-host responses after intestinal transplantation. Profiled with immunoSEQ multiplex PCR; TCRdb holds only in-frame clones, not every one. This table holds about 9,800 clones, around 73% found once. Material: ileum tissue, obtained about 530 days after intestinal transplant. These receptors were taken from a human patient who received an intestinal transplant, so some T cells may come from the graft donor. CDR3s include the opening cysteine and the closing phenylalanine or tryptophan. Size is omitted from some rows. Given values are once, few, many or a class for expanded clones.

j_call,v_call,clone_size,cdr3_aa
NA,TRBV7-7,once,CASSPRQGPDYEQYF
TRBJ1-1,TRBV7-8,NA,CASSPRVGDDTEAFF
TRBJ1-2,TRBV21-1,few,CASSQGPNYGYTF
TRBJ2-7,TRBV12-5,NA,CASARDRTYEQYF
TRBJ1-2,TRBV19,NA,CASSINGFAGNGYTF
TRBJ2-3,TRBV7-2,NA,CASSPGITDTQYF
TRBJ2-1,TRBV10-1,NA,CASSTGPLGEQFF
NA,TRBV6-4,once,CASPPGTPEGVDEQYF
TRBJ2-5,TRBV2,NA,CASLRDSEETQYF
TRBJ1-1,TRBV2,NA,CASSDRQDEAFF
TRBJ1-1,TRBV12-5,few,CASGLASGTEAFF
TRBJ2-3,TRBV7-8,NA,CASSLGAGTGIDTQYF
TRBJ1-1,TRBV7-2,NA,CASSLSDRNTEAFF
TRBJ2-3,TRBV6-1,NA,CASSREGTTQYF
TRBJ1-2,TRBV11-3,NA,CASSLVYRGRGNYGYTF
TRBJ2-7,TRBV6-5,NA,CASSLGQGFNEQYF
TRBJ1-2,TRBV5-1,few,CASSSGQGYYGYTF
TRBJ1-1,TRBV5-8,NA,CASSLQYLTGNTEAFF
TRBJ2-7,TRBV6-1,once,CASSARIPYERYF
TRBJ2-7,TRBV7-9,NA,CASSSAHYEQYF
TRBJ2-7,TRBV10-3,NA,CAISDRETYEQYF
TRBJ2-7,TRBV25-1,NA,CASSVSRDSEQYF
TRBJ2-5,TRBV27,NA,CASRGAAQETQYF
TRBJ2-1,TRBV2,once,CASSPPLAGTPGTNEQFF
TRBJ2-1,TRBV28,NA,CASSLPGTGYNEQFF
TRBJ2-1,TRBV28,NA,CASSLPRTGQFF
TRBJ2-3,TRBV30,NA,CAWREAGGADTQYF
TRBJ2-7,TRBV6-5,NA,CASSQDRAYEQYF
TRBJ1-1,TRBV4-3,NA,CASSQMTGVLNTEAFF
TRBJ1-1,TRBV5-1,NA,CASGPDRGITEAFF
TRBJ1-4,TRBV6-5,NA,CASSYGGDLFF
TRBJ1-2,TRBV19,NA,CASSIVLSRGYTF
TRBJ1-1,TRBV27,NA,CASSGRVVGTEAFF
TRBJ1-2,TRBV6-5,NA,CASSPDRRSLGGYTF
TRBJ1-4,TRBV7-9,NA,CASSTAGGAGEKLFF
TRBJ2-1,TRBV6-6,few,CASSYGGRAYNEQFF
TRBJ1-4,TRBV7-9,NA,CASSLALDRYNEKLFF
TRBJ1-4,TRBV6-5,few,CASRRTGGNEKLFF
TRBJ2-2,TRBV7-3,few,CASSLNVPGAGELFF
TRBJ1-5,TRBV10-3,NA,CAISERGRVGQPQHF
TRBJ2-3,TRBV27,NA,CASSFQAGAIDTQYF
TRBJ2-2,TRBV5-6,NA,CASSGDTNTGELFF
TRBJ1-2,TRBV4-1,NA,CASSQDGGGYTF
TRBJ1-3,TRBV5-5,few,CASSQRTDRTGNTIYF
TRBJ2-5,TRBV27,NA,CASSLGWQETQYF
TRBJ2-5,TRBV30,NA,CAAKGQKETQYF
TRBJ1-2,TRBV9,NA,CASSVSGAGYGYTF
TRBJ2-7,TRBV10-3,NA,CAISKQQGAHEQYF
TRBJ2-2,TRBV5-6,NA,CASSRDTYTGELFF
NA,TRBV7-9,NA,CASSLKLAGATYEQYF
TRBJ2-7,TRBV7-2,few,CASSLGGTRQLAQYF
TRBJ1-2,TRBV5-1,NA,CASSVDSYGYTF
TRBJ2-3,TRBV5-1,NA,CASSLFVGDTQYF
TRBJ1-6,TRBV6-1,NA,CASSVKTGGNSPLHF